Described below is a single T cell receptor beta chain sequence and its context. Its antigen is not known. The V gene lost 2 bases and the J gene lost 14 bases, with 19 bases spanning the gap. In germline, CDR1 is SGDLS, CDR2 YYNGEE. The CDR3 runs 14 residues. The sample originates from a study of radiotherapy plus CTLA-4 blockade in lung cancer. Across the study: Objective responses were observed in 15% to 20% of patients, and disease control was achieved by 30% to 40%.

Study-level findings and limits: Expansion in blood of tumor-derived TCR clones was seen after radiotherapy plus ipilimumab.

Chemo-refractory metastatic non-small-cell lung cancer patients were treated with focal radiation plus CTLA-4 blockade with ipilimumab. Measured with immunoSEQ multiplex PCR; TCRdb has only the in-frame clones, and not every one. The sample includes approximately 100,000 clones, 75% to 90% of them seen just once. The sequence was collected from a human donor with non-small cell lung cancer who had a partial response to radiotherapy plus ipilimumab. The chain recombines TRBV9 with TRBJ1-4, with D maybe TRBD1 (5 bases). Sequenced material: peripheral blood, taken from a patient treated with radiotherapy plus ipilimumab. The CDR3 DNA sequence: TGTGCCAGCAGCGTCGACAGAACGCGCGAACGGCTGTTTTTT. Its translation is CASSVDRTRERLFF.